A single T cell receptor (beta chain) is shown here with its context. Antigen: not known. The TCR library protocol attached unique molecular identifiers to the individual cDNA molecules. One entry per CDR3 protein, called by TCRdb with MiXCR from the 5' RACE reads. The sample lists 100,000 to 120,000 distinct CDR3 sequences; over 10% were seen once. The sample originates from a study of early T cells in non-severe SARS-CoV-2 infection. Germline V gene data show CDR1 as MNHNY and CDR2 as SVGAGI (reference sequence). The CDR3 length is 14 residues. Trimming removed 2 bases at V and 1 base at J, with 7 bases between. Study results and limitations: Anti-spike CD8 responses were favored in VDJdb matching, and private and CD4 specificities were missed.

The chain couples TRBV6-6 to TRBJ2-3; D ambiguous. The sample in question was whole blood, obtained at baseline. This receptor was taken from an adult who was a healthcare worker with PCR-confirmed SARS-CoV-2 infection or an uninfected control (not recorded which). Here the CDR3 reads CASSYGRRTDTQYF. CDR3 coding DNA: TGTGCCAGCAGTTACGGAAGACGCACAGATACGCAGTATTTT.